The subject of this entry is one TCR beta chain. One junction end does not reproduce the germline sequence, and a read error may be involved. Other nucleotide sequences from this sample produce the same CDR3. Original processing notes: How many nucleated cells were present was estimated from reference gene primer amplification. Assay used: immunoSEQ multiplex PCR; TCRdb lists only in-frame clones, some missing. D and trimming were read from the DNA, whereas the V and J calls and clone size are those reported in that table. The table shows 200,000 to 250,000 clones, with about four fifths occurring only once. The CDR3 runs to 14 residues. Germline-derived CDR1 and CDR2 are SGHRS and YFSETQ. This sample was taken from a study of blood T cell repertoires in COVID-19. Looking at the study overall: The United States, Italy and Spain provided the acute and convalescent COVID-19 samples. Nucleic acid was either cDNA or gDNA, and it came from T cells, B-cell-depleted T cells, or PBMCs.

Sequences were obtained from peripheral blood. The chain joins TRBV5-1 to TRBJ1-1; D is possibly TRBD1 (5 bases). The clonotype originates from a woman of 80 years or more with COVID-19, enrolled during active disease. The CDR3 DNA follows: TGCGCCAGCTCACGGACACCAGAAAACACCGAAGCTTTCTTT. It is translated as CASSRTPENTEAFF.